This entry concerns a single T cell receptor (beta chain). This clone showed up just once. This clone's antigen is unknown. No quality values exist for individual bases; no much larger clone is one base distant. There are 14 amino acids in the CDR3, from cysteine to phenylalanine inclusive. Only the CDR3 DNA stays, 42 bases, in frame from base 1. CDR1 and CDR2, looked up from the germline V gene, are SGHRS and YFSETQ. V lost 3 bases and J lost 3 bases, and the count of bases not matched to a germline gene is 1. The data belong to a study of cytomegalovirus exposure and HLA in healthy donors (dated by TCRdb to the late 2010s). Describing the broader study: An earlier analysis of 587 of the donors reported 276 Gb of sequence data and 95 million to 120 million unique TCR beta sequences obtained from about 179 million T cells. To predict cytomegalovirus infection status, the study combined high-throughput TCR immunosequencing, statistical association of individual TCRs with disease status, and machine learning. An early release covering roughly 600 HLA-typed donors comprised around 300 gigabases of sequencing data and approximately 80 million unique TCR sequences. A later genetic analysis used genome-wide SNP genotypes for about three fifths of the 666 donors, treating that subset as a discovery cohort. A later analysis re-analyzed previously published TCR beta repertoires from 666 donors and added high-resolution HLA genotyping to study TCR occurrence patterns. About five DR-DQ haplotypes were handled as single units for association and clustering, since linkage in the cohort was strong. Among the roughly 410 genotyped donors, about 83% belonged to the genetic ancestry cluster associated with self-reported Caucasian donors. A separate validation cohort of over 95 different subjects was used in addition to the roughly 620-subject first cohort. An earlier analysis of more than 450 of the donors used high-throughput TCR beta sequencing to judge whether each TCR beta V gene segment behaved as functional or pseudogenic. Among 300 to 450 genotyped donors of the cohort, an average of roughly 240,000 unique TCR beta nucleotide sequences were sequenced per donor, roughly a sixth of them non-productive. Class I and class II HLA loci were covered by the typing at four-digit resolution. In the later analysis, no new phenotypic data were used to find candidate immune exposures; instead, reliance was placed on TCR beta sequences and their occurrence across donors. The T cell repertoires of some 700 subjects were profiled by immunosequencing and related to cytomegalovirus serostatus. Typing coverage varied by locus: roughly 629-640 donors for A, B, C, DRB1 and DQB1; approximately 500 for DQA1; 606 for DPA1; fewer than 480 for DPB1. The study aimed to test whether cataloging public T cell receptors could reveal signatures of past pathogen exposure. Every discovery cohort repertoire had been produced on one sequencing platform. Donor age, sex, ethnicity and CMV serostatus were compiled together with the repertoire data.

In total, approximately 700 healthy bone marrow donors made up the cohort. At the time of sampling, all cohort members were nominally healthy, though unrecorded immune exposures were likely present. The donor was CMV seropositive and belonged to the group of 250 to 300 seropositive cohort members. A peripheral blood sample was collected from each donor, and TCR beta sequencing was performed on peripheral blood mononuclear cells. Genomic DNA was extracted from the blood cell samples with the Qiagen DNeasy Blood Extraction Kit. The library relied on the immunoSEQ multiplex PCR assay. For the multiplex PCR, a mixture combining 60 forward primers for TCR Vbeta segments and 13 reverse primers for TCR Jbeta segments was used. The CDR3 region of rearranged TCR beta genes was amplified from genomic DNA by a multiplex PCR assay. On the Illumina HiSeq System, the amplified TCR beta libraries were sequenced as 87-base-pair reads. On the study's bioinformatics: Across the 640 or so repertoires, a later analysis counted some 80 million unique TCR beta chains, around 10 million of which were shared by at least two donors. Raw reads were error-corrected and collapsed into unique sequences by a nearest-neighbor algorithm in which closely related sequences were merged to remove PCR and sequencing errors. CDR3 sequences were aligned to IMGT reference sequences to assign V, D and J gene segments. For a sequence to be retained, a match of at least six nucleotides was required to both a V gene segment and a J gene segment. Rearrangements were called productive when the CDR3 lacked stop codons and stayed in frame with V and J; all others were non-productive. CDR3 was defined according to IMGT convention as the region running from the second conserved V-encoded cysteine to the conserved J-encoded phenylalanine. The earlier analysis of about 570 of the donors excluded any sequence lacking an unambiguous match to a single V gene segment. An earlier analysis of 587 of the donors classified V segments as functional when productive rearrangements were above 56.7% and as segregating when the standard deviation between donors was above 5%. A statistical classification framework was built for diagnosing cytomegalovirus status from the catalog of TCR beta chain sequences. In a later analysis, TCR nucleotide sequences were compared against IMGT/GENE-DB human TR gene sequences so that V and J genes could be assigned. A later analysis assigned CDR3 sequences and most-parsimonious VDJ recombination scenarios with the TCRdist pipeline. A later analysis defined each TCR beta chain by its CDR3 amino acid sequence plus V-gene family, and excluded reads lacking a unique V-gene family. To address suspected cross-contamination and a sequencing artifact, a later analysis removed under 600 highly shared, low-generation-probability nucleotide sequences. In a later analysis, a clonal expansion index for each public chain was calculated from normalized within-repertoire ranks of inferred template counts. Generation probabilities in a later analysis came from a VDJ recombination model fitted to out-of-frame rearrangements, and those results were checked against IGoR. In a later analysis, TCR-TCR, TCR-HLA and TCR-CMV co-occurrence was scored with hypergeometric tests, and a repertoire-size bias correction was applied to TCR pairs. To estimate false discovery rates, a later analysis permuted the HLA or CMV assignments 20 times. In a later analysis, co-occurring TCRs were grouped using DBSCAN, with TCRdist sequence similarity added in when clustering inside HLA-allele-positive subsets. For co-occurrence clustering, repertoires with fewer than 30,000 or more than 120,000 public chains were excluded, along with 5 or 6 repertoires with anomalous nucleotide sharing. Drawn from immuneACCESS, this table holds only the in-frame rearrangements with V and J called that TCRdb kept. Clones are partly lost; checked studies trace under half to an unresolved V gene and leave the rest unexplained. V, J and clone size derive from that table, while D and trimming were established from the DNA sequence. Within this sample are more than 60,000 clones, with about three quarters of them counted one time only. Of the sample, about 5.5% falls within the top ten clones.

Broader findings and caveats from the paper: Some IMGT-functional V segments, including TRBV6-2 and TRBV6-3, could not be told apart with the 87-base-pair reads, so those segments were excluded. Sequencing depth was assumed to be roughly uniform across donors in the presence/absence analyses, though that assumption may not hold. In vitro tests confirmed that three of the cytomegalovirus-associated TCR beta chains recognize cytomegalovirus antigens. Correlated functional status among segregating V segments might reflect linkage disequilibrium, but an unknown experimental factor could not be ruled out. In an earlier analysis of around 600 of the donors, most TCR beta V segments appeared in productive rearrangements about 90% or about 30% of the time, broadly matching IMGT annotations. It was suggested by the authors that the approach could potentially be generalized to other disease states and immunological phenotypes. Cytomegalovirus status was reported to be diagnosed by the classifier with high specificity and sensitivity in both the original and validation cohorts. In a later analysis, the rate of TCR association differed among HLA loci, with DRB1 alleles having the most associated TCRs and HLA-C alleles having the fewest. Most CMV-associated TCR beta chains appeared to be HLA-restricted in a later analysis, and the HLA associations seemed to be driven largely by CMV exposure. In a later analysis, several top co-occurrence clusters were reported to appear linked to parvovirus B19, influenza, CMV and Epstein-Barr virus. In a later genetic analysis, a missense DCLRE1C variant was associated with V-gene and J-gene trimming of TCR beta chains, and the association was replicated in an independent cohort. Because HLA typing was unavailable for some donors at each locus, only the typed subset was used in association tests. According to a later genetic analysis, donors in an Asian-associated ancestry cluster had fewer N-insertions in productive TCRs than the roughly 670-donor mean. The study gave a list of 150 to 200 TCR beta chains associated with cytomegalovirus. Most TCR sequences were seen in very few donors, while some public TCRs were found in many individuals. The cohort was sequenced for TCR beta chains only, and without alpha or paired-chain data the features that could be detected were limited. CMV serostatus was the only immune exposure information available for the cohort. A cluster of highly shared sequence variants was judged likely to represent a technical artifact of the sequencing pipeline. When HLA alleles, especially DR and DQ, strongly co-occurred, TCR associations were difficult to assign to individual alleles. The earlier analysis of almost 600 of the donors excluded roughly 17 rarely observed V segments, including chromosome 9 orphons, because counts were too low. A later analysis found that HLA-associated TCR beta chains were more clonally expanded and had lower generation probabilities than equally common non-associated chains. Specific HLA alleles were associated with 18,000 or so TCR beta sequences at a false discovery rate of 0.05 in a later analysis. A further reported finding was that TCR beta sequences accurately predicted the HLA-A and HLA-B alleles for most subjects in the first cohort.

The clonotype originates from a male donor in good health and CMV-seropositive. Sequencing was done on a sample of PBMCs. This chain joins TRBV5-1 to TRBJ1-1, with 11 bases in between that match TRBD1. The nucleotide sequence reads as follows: TGCGCCAGCAGCTGGGGACAGGGGGACACTGAAGCTTTCTTT. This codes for CASSWGQGDTEAFF.